This entry lists 8 T cell receptor beta chains sequenced from one sample in a study of blood T cell repertoires in COVID-19. Libraries were prepared by immunoSEQ multiplex PCR; TCRdb keeps only in-frame clonotypes and omits some of them. The sample lists about 180,000 clones, roughly 88% occurring once. Specimen: peripheral blood. The receptors originated from a woman aged 80 or over with acute or convalescent COVID-19.

The chain is built from TRBV9 and TRBJ2-1; D gene unclear. The germline V and J ends were trimmed by 0 bases and 6 bases, with 13 bases remaining between them. In germline, CDR1 is SGDLS, CDR2 YYNGEE. This CDR3 has 15 residues. CDR3 nucleotides: TGTGCCAGCAGCGTAGGTCCAATGAGTTCCAATGAGCAGTTCTTC. Its protein is CASSVGPMSSNEQFF.

The chain combines TRBV7-2 with TRBJ2-7, with 13 bases that match TRBD2. Unmatched junction bases numbered 8, after V lost 4 bases and J lost 2 bases. The CDR3 spans 17 residues. Germline-derived CDR1 and CDR2 are SGHTA and FQGNSA. DNA of the CDR3: TGTGCCAGCAGCTCCAGGACTAGCGGGAGTGTTACCTACGAGCAGTACTTC. Its protein product is CASSSRTSGSVTYEQYF.

As concerns this clone: The sample has other DNA sequences that encode this CDR3 too. The chain joins TRBV9 to TRBJ1-4; D remains ambiguous. V was cut by 0 bases and J by 8 bases, with 11 bases left in between. This CDR3 spans 14 amino acids. Per the germline V gene, CDR1 is SGDLS and CDR2 is YYNGEE. The CDR3 protein is CASSVGGLGEKLFF. The CDR3 DNA is TGTGCCAGCAGCGTAGGCGGGCTAGGCGAAAAACTGTTTTTT.

The J gene is TRBJ2-3, the V gene TRBV5-4, with TRBD1 matching over 7 bases. CDR1 is SGHNT and CDR2 is YYREEE in the germline V gene (reference sequence). V shed 0 bases, J shed 2 bases, and the junction held 6 bases outside the gene matches. The CDR3 is made up of 16 amino acids. Written as DNA, the CDR3 is TGTGCCAGCAGCTTGGGAGTGGGACAGACCACAGATACGCAGTATTTT. Amino acid sequence: CASSLGVGQTTDTQYF.

The chain combines TRBV5-1 with TRBJ1-1, with D possibly TRBD1 on 5 matching bases. Germline CDR1 and CDR2: SGHRS and YFSETQ. Trimming took off 3 bases at V and 1 base at J, with 10 bases between the two ends. CDR3 length equals 14 residues. The CDR3, as DNA: TGCGCCAGCAGCTGGGACTCTACGAACACTGAAGCTTTCTTT. Its protein is CASSWDSTNTEAFF.

The V gene is TRBV10-2, the J gene TRBJ1-4, with a weak D call TRBD1 (5 bases). V lost 8 bases and J 0 bases, leaving 10 bases between the germline ends. This CDR3 is built from 14 residues. Germline loops: CDR1 WSHSY, CDR2 SAAADI. CDR3: CASRRGPTNEKLFF. The CDR3 DNA follows: TGCGCCAGCCGAAGGGGCCCAACTAATGAAAAACTGTTTTTT.

This chain uses TRBV12-5 with TRBJ2-5, with D possibly matching TRBD1 (6 bases). V was pared by 5 bases and J by 4 bases, with 17 bases between. The CDR3 runs 15 residues. CDR1 and CDR2 from the germline V gene are LGHNT and FRNRAP. CDR3 sequence (DNA): TGTGCTAGTGGTCCCGCACAGGGATGGACAGAGACCCAGTACTTC. Its protein product is CASGPAQGWTETQYF.

The chain recombines TRBV5-1 with TRBJ2-1, with 9 positions matching TRBD2. Trimming at V came to 4 bases and at J to 7 bases, leaving 12 bases not matched to a gene. Germline V gene data show CDR1 as SGHRS and CDR2 as YFSETQ. This CDR3 has 16 amino acids. The CDR3 sequence is CASSSLAGGLRNEQFF. The CDR3 region has the DNA TGCGCCAGCAGCAGCCTGGCGGGAGGGTTAAGGAATGAGCAGTTCTTC.